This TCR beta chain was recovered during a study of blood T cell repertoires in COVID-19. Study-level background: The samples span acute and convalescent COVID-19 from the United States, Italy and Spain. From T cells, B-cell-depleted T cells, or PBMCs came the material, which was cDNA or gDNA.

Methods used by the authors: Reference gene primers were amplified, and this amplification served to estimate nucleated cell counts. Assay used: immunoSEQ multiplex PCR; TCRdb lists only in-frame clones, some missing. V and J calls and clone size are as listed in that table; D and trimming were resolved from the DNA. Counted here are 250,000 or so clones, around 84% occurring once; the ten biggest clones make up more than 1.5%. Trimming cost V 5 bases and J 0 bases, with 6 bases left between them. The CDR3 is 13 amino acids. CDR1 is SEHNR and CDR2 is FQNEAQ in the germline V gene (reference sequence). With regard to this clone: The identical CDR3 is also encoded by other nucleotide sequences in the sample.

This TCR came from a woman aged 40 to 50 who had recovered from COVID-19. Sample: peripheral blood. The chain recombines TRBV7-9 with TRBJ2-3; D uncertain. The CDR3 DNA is TGTGCCAGCAGCCTAAGTAGCACAGATACGCAGTATTTT. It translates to CASSLSSTDTQYF.